Listed here are 20 T cell receptor beta chains from one sample, sequenced in a study of Tregs in tolerant kidney transplant recipients. Produced via immunoSEQ multiplex PCR; TCRdb's table is partial and in-frame only. This table lists about 2,400 clones. Related graft donors supplied nonmyeloablative bone marrow transplants, and mixed chimerism was transient. Specimen: CD8+ T cells from blood (PBMCs), collected 6 months after the transplant. These receptor sequences come from a human patient who received a combined kidney and bone marrow transplant. Some of these T cells may belong to the graft donor.

With respect to this clone: The junction and the germline gene differ at one end; a read error may be behind it. Coverage ceases 3 residues before the CDR3 finishes, and the germline J gene fills in the end. The rearrangement joins TRBV4-2 to TRBJ1-6; D gene uncertain. CDR1 is LGHNA and CDR2 is YNFKEQ in the germline V gene. CDR3 length: 15 residues. The CDR3 bases that were read are TGCGCCAGCAGCCAAGGTAGCTTAGCGGATTCACCC. It translates to CASSQGSLADSP. The CDR3 in full is CASSQGSLADSPLHF.

A remark on this clone: The CDR3 end is not reached by the read, which stops 3 residues before it; the germline J gene fills it in. The chain employs TRBV7-2 and TRBJ1-1; D is ambiguous. Germline loops: CDR1 SGHTA, CDR2 FQGNSA. V lost 6 bases and J 7 bases, leaving 12 bases between the germline ends. The CDR3 spans 12 residues. The CDR3 loop reads CASSFWTDEAFF. Partial CDR3 DNA: TGTGCCAGCAGTTTTTGGACTGATGAA.

In regard to this clone: With the read ending 3 residues before the CDR3 end, the germline J gene is used to fill in that end. The V call is TRBV19, the J call TRBJ2-7; 8 nucleotides align to TRBD1. Germline V gene sequence: CDR1 LNHDA, CDR2 SQIVND (reference sequence). V shed 3 bases, J shed 5 bases, and the junction held 12 bases outside the gene matches. This CDR3 comprises 16 residues. The CDR3 protein is CASSIYYGTGAHEQYF. Incomplete CDR3 DNA: TGTGCCAGTAGTATCTACTACGGGACAGGAGCACACGAG.

As for this clone: The sequence runs out 3 residues before the end of the CDR3; the remainder is reconstructed from the germline J gene. The chain combines TRBV19 with TRBJ2-1; D may be TRBD2 (5 bases). Germline CDR1 LNHDA, CDR2 SQIVND (reference sequence). The CDR3 runs 14 residues. V lost 6 bases and J lost 4, with 13 bases in between. This CDR3 reads CASRPDSSYNEQFF. The DNA read from the CDR3 is TGTGCCAGTAGGCCGGACTCCTCTTACAATGAG.

Worth noting for this clone: The read is 3 residues too short to cover the CDR3 end, so that end is filled in from the germline J gene. This chain links TRBV5-8 with TRBJ2-7; no clear D. The CDR3 is made up of 15 amino acids. Trimming stripped 0 bases from V and 3 bases from J, with 13 bases between. Germline CDR1 is SGHTS and CDR2 is YDEGEE. CDR3 region: CASSLGWAEVYEQYF. The part of the CDR3 DNA that was read is TGTGCCAGCAGCTTGGGTTGGGCAGAAGTCTACGAG.

About this clone itself: The sequence runs out 3 residues before the end of the CDR3; the remainder is reconstructed from the germline J gene. This sequence joins TRBV28 and TRBJ2-1; D gene ambiguous. CDR1 and CDR2 from the germline V gene are MDHEN and SYDVKM. The CDR3 sequence is 14 residues long. V was cut by 5 bases and J by 9 bases, with 17 bases left in between. The CDR3 sequence is CASSTTTLQIEQFF. Incomplete CDR3 DNA: TGTGCCAGCAGTACAACGACCTTACAGATTGAG.

CDR3 DNA, as far as it was read: TGTGCCAGCAGCTTTGCTAGCGGGGAGACC. Its translation is CASSFASGET. The CDR3 in its entirety is CASSFASGETQYF. The chain uses TRBV7-9 and TRBJ2-5, with 8 bases identical to TRBD2. The read terminates 3 residues before the CDR3 end, so the remaining end is supplied by the germline J gene. V lost 3 bases and J lost 5; bases outside the gene matches: 2. The germline gives CDR1 SEHNR, CDR2 FQNEAQ (reference sequence). This CDR3 is 13 amino acids long.

CDR3 bases read: TGCAGTGCTCCGTCCCCGTTGTCCCCCTTTTACAATGAG. It specifies CSAPSPLSPFYNE. The entire CDR3 reads CSAPSPLSPFYNEQFF. The chain joins TRBV20-1 to TRBJ2-1, with unresolved D. The read ends 3 residues early relative to the CDR3; the germline J gene fills the gap. Germline lookup yields CDR1 DFQATT and CDR2 SNEGSKA (reference sequence). Trimming pared 5 bases from V and 4 bases from J, leaving 21 bases between. The CDR3 totals 16 residues.

The chain's CDR3 is CASSVADTGGSYEQYF. Incomplete CDR3 DNA: TGTGCCAGCAGCGTAGCGGACACCGGGGGTTCCTACGAG. This sequence joins TRBV9 and TRBJ2-7; a possible D gene is TRBD2 (6 bases). The read gets to within 3 residues of the CDR3 end, and the germline J gene fills in the rest. Germline V lookup: CDR1 SGDLS, CDR2 YYNGEE. This CDR3 comprises 16 residues. Trimming removed 0 bases from V and 1 base from J, with 14 bases in between.

Its frequency marks this clone as medium-sized. The DNA ends 3 residues before the CDR3 does, and the rest of the CDR3 is filled in from the germline J gene. This chain connects TRBV2 to TRBJ1-1; D might be TRBD1 (5 bases). Germline CDR1 reads SNHLY; CDR2 reads FYNNEI. CDR3 length: 14 residues. The CDR3 sequence is CASSEGPGLGGAFF. The part of the CDR3 DNA that was read is TGTGCCAGCAGTGAAGGCCCAGGGCTCGGAGGA. The full variable domain, rest sourced from reference TRBV2 and TRBJ1-1, is EPEVTQTPSHQVTQMGQEVILRCVPISNHLYFYWYRQILGQKVEFLVSFYNNEISEKSEIFDDQFSVERPDGSNFTLKIRSTKLEDSAMYFCASSEGPGLGGAFFGQGTRLTVV.

About this clone itself: Read data end 3 residues before the CDR3 end; the end is taken from the germline J gene. The chain uses TRBV7-9 and TRBJ2-1, with D possibly matching TRBD1 (6 bases). This CDR3 is built from 15 residues. V dropped 2 bases and J dropped 3 bases, with 11 bases sitting between them. Germline V gene data show CDR1 as SEHNR and CDR2 as FQNEAQ (reference sequence). The covered CDR3 bases are TGTGCCAGCAGCTTAACCCAGGGGTTCTACAATGAG. Protein sequence: CASSLTQGFYNE. The entire CDR3 reads CASSLTQGFYNEQFF.

Concerning this clone itself: Read coverage stops 3 residues before the CDR3 terminus; the germline J gene supplies the remainder. The chain couples TRBV18 to TRBJ2-7; D perhaps matches TRBD2 (5 bases). V was shortened by 6 bases and J by 2 bases, with 14 bases between the two germline ends. The CDR3 loop spans 14 amino acids. Germline lookup yields CDR1 KGHSH and CDR2 LQKENI. The CDR3 loop reads CASSATGSAYEQYF. The covered CDR3 bases are TGTGCCAGCTCGGCTACGGGGTCAGCCTACGAG.

A remark on this clone: The missing CDR3 end, 3 residues past where the read stops, is filled in from the germline J gene. This sequence joins TRBV25-1 and TRBJ2-2; 8 nucleotides line up with TRBD2. Germline CDR1 reads MGHDK; CDR2 reads SYGVNS. The CDR3 extends over 15 amino acids. V lost 7 bases, J lost 0 bases, and 4 bases stayed unmatched. CDR3 DNA, as far as it was read: TGTGCCAGCACCTTCGGGGGGGCGAACACCGGGGAG. Protein product: CASTFGGANTGE. The whole CDR3 protein is CASTFGGANTGELFF.

Details on this clone: The read finishes 3 residues shy of the CDR3 end, and the germline J gene is used to complete it. This sequence joins TRBV12-3 or TRBV12-4 and TRBJ1-2, with 10 bases matching TRBD1. V trimming: 5 bases; J trimming: 2 bases; junction bases outside the gene matches: 11. The CDR3 spans 17 residues. CDR3 DNA, as far as it was read: TGTGCCAGCAGTAAGTGGGTGCCGGGACAGGGGAACTATGGC. Translated, it gives CASSKWVPGQGNYG. From start to end, the CDR3 is CASSKWVPGQGNYGYTF.

Worth noting for this clone: Read sequence stops 3 residues before the CDR3 end, and the germline J gene provides the missing end. The V call is TRBV19, the J call TRBJ2-2; the match to TRBD2 covers 7 bases. The CDR3 covers 15 residues. CDR1 is LNHDA, CDR2 SQIVND, per germline (reference sequence). Trimming took 8 bases from V and 4 from J; bases not matched to a gene: 10. Partial CDR3 DNA: TGTGCCAGTGAAACCCTGGGGGGGATCACCGGGGAG. As protein: CASETLGGITGE. The whole CDR3 region reads CASETLGGITGELFF.

About this clone: Read sequence stops 3 residues before the CDR3 end, and the germline J gene provides the missing end. The V gene is TRBV18, the J gene TRBJ2-7; TRBD1 might be the D (5 bases). V was shortened by 2 bases and J by 2 bases, with 13 bases between the two germline ends. In germline, CDR1 is KGHSH, CDR2 LQKENI. This CDR3 spans 15 amino acids. CDR3 DNA (partial): TGTGCCAGCTCACCAGGGCAGGGAATTGCCTACGAG. Protein sequence: CASSPGQGIAYE. In full, the CDR3 is CASSPGQGIAYEQYF.

Regarding this clone: The read ends 3 residues shy of where the CDR3 ends; the end is completed using the germline J gene. The rearrangement links TRBV5-5 to TRBJ2-7; D not certain. Deletions cut 4 bases from V and 6 bases from J, with 11 bases between. Germline V gene lookup returns CDR1 SGHKS and CDR2 YYEKEE (reference sequence). This CDR3 has 12 residues. CDR3 loop: CASSLGGAEQYF. The sequenced part of the CDR3 DNA is TGTGCCAGCAGCCTAGGTGGAGCCGAG. The variable domain in full, completed from reference TRBV5-5 and TRBJ2-7, reads DAGVTQSPTHLIKTRGQQVTLRCSPISGHKSVSWYQQVLGQGPQFIFQYYEKEERGRGNFPDRFSARQFPNYSSELNVNALLLGDSALYLCASSLGGAEQYFGPGTRLTVT.

Regarding this clone: The observed sequence ends 3 residues before the CDR3 terminus, with the missing tail filled in from the germline J gene. This chain uses TRBV27 with TRBJ2-1; D possibly corresponds to TRBD2 (5 bases). The V end lost 7 bases, the J end lost 6 bases, and 13 bases lay between the germline ends. Per germline, CDR1 MNHEY and CDR2 SMNVEV (reference sequence). The CDR3 is made up of 13 amino acids. The sequenced CDR3 bases are TGTGCCAGCACCTCTGTACTAGTCAATGAG. Its protein is CASTSVLVNE. The full CDR3 sequence reads CASTSVLVNEQFF.

Concerning this clone itself: The CDR3 is cut off 3 residues early in the read; its end comes from the germline J gene. The chain joins TRBV16 to TRBJ2-7; no firm D call. There are 15 residues in the CDR3. Trimming removed 1 base at V and 3 bases at J, with 13 bases between. Germline V CDR1 and CDR2: KGHSY, FQNENV. The CDR3 here is CASSQYSAVSYEQYF. CDR3 DNA, as far as it was read: TGTGCCAGCAGCCAATATTCGGCGGTCAGCTACGAG.

Regarding this clone: The read ends 3 residues shy of where the CDR3 ends; the end is completed using the germline J gene. The J gene is TRBJ2-1, the V gene TRBV19; D not certain. This CDR3 is 15 amino acids long. Germline CDR1 is LNHDA and CDR2 is SQIVND (reference sequence). The V and J ends lost 0 bases and 3 bases respectively, with 9 bases between them. The CDR3 DNA, read in part, is TGTGCCAGTAGTATAGATTCCGACTTCTACAATGAG. Translated, it gives CASSIDSDFYNE. The entire CDR3 sequence reads CASSIDSDFYNEQFF.